These 18 T cell receptor beta chains were all obtained from the same sample, sequenced in a study of molecular identifiers for immune sequencing clone quantification. A single record per CDR3 protein comes from TCRdb applying MiXCR to the PCR reads. This table holds 550,000 to 750,000 distinct CDR3 sequences, 15% to 20% found once. What was sequenced was naive CD8+ T cells from blood, with Jurkat cell RNA spiked in. The subset denotes: FACS-sorted CD8+CD4-CCR7+CD45RA+ naive T cells. Receptor source: a human donor in good health. Some libraries in this study had Jurkat cell RNA spiked in.

This clonotype was picked up many times. V and J are TRBV28 and TRBJ2-7, with TRBD1 as a possible D gene (6 bases). Trimming left V 6 bases short and J 6 bases short, with 18 bases between. The CDR3 contains 14 residues. The V gene's germline CDR1 is MDHEN and CDR2 SYDVKM. The DNA of the CDR3 is TGTGCCAGCAGACGCCTCTTACCGACAGGCGAGCAGTACTTC. Translating it yields CASRRLLPTGEQYF.

This rearrangement joins TRBV12-3 or TRBV12-4 to TRBJ1-3; TRBD1 might be the D (5 bases). The germline V and J ends were trimmed by 8 bases and 0 bases, with 11 bases remaining between them. This CDR3 comprises 14 residues. The DNA for the CDR3 is TGTGCCAGCCCCACGGGACCCTCTGGAAACACCATATATTTT. This sequence encodes CASPTGPSGNTIYF.

This clonotype was detected ten times or more. The chain carries TRBV27 and TRBJ2-7; TRBD1 matches at 8 bases. Germline lookup yields CDR1 MNHEY and CDR2 SMNVEV (reference sequence). Germline trimming cut 5 bases from V and 5 bases from J; bases unmatched to any gene: 8. The CDR3 has 14 residues. This CDR3 is CASSVTGGLNEQYF. CDR3 sequence (DNA): TGTGCCAGCAGTGTAACAGGGGGGTTGAACGAGCAGTACTTC.

This clonotype showed up just once. A much larger clone sits a single nucleotide away, making a read error possible. The final CDR3 position lacks the conserved phenylalanine or tryptophan, pointing to a likely read error. This chain joins TRBV19 and TRBJ2-1, with D possibly matching TRBD1 (5 bases). This CDR3 contains 13 residues. The germline gives CDR1 LNHDA, CDR2 SQIVND (reference sequence). V was pared by 3 bases and J by 4 bases, with 7 bases between. CDR3 residues: CASSIDSYNEQFL. In DNA form, the CDR3 reads TGTGCCAGTAGTATTGACAGTTACAATGAGCAGTTCCTC.

Comment on this clonotype: A much larger clonotype is one base distant, so this may be a read error. The chain is built from TRBV9 and TRBJ1-4, with D possibly matching TRBD1 (5 bases). The CDR3 is 16 residues long. Per germline, CDR1 SGDLS and CDR2 YYNGEE. CDR3 DNA sequence: TGTGCCTGCAGCGTTGGGACGGCAGGTCCTAATGAAAAACTGTTTTTT. Its translation is CACSVGTAGPNEKLFF.

This clonotype showed up many times. The chain joins TRBV12-3 or TRBV12-4 to TRBJ2-5; 8 nucleotides align to TRBD2. J was trimmed by 3 bases and V by 3 bases; bases with no gene match: 3. The CDR3 consists of 14 residues. CDR3 protein: CASSFGGRKETQYF. The CDR3 bases are TGTGCCAGCAGTTTCGGCGGGAGGAAAGAGACCCAGTACTTC.

A remark on this clonotype: This clone may be a read error of a much larger clone one base away. V is TRBV5-4 and J is TRBJ2-2; D is uncertain. In germline, CDR1 is SGHNT, CDR2 YYREEE (reference sequence). V was pared by 4 bases and J by 1 base, with 14 bases between. The CDR3 covers 16 residues. DNA for the CDR3: TGTGCCAGCAGCATGGCGGTTAGTCGGAACACCGGGGAGCTGTTTTTT. Translated: CASSMAVSRNTGELFF. Drawing the rest from reference TRBV5-4 and TRBJ2-2, the complete variable domain is ETGVTQSPTHLIKTRGQQVTLRCSSQSGHNTVSWYQQALGQGPQFIFQYYREEENGRGNFPPRFSGLQFPNYSSELNVNALELDDSALYLCASSMAVSRNTGELFFGEGSRLTVL.

This clonotype was picked up many times. J is TRBJ1-2 and V is TRBV4-3; TRBD1 agrees at 9 bases. V lost 3 bases to trimming and J lost 2 bases; unmatched junction nucleotides: 10. The germline gives CDR1 LGHNA, CDR2 YSLEER. CDR3 size: 17 residues. The CDR3 coding sequence is TGCGCCAGCAGCCAGGAAACAAGACAGGGGGTGAACTATGGCTACACCTTC. It translates to CASSQETRQGVNYGYTF.

This clonotype was counted between two and nine times. The V gene is TRBV5-1, the J gene TRBJ1-1; D not resolved. The CDR3 is 14 residues long. V lost 1 base to trimming and J lost 1 base, with 8 bases between them. Germline CDR1 reads SGHRS; CDR2 reads YFSETQ. CDR3 nucleotide sequence: TGCGCCAGCAGCTTGATTTTTACGAACACTGAAGCTTTCTTT. Its translation is CASSLIFTNTEAFF.

This clonotype was counted only a few times. The rearrangement links TRBV19 to TRBJ1-5; 7 bases match TRBD1. The V segment lost 3 bases and the J segment 1 base; nucleotides outside the gene matches: 3. Germline assignment: CDR1 LNHDA and CDR2 SQIVND (reference sequence). This CDR3 comprises 15 residues. CDR3 in amino acids: CASSITTGSNQPQHF. CDR3 in DNA: TGTGCCAGTAGTATCACGACAGGGAGCAATCAGCCCCAGCATTTT.

This clonotype was counted many times. The V and J genes are TRBV28 and TRBJ2-1, with D possibly called TRBD1 or TRBD2 (5 bases each). The CDR3 consists of 13 residues. V shed 4 bases and J shed 9 bases, with 13 bases lying between them. Germline CDR1 and CDR2: MDHEN and SYDVKM. In DNA, the CDR3 is TGTGCCAGCAGTTCCTATCGGGGCTTTGAGCAGTTCTTC. Amino acid sequence: CASSSYRGFEQFF. The full variable domain, with the rest looked up from reference TRBV28 and TRBJ2-1, is DVKVTQSSRYLVKRTGEKVFLECVQDMDHENMFWYRQDPGLGLRLIYFSYDVKMKEKGDIPEGYSVSREKKERFSLILESASTNQTSMYLCASSSYRGFEQFFGPGTRLTVL.

The J gene is TRBJ2-2, the V gene TRBV9; 7 bases align to TRBD1. With 5 bases clipped from V and 0 bases from J, the junction kept 13 bases outside the gene matches. This CDR3 is built from 18 residues. Germline V lookup: CDR1 SGDLS, CDR2 YYNGEE. This chain's CDR3 is CASSDLGVGQANTGELFF. The CDR3 DNA is TGTGCCAGCAGTGACCTGGGGGTAGGACAGGCGAACACCGGGGAGCTGTTTTTT.

This clonotype was detected ten times or more. V gene TRBV6-2 or TRBV6-3 combines with J gene TRBJ2-3; 7 bases are shared with TRBD2. The V segment lost 0 bases and the J segment 2 bases; nucleotides outside the gene matches: 8. The CDR3 is made up of 17 amino acids. Germline assignment: CDR1 MNHEY and CDR2 SVGEGT. CDR3 bases: TGTGCCAGCAGTTACTCGGGGATAGCGGGTTTCACAGATACGCAGTATTTT. Translated, it gives CASSYSGIAGFTDTQYF.

To note about this clonotype: A much larger clone differs from this one at a single base, so this may be a read error. V and J are TRBV7-3 and TRBJ2-3; TRBD2 agrees at 8 bases. Germline CDR1 reads SGHTA; CDR2 reads FQGTGA. The CDR3 contains 19 residues. The CDR3 DNA sequence: TGTGCCAGCAGCTTATCTTTGGCCCCGACTAGCGAAAACACAGATGCGCAGTATTTT. This gives the protein CASSLSLAPTSENTDAQYF.

The table lists this clonotype with many counts. The chain has TRBV7-9 and TRBJ1-5; D is possibly TRBD1 (5 bases). The CDR3 spans 12 residues. Per germline, CDR1 SEHNR and CDR2 FQNEAQ (reference sequence). Between the trimmed V and J ends, which lost 5 bases and 4 bases, there was a span of 6 bases. The CDR3 DNA reads as TGTGCCAGCAGCAAGGGGAATCAGCCCCAGCATTTT. Amino acid sequence: CASSKGNQPQHF.

Of note for this clonotype: A much larger clone lies one base from this, so it may be a read error. This chain connects TRBV11-2 to TRBJ1-1, with D unresolved. Looked up from germline, CDR1 is SGHAT and CDR2 is FQNNGV. The germline V and J ends were trimmed by 5 bases and 7 bases, with 11 bases remaining between them. CDR3 length: 12 amino acids. In DNA form, the CDR3 reads TGTGCCAGCAGCCACGCAGGAGATGAAGCTTTCTTT. Its protein is CASSHAGDEAFF.

Worth noting for this clonotype: A junction boundary mismatches the germline segment, possibly from a read error. The rearrangement links TRBV6-6 to TRBJ2-5, with 10 nucleotides matching TRBD2. The CDR3 is 15 residues long. CDR1 MNHNY and CDR2 SVGAGI come from the germline V gene (reference sequence). The CDR3 protein is CASSSSGGAPEAQYF. The CDR3 nucleotides read TGTGCCAGCAGTTCGAGCGGGGGGGCCCCAGAGGCCCAGTACTTC.

The genes are TRBV19 and TRBJ2-5; D unresolved. Trimming stripped 3 bases from V and 3 bases from J, with 11 bases between. The CDR3 extends over 14 amino acids. The germline V gene encodes CDR1 LNHDA and CDR2 SQIVND (reference sequence). The CDR3 region is CASSIRVVEETQYF. CDR3 DNA: TGTGCCAGTAGTATCCGAGTGGTTGAAGAGACCCAGTACTTC.